Given below is one TCR beta chain in context. Its cognate antigen is unknown. V shed 0 bases, J shed 3 bases, and the junction held 4 bases outside the gene matches. Germline V gene lookup returns CDR1 SGDLS and CDR2 YYNGEE. The CDR3 sequence is 15 residues long. The source of the sample is a study of shared clonotypes between healthy human individuals. Study results and caveats: Even with large depth, rarefaction showed that sorted-subset sequencing was incomplete.

Here immunoSEQ multiplex PCR was the method, and the copy in TCRdb shows in-frame clones only, minus some. The table lists hundreds of thousands of clones, roughly 96% of them singletons. Naive CD8 isolation took CD45RO-negative cells positively selected for CCR7 and excluded terminally differentiated effector memory CD45RA+ cells. The material sequenced was naive CD8+ T cells sorted from blood. This chain uses TRBV9 with TRBJ2-7, with TRBD2 identical over 9 bases. This clonotype was obtained from a woman in her twenties or thirties in good health. The CDR3: CASSVGGSGGYEQYF. The CDR3 DNA reads TGTGCCAGCAGCGTAGGGGGTAGCGGGGGCTACGAGCAGTACTTC.